These T cell receptor beta chains were read from a single sample in a study of blood T cell repertoires in COVID-19. TCRdb's table, derived via immunoSEQ multiplex PCR, lists solely in-frame clones and lacks some. The table has some 200,000 clones, 80% to 90% seen once. The sample comprised peripheral blood. The receptors were gathered from a man between 45 and 60 years old who had recovered from COVID-19. The CDR3 runs from the conserved cysteine through the conserved F or W. A D gene is named only where the DNA matches it firmly. Rows may omit the clone size; those that give it use once, few, many or a size class.

clone_size	v_call	d_call	j_call	cdr3_length	cdr3_aa	cdr3_nt
once	TRBV28	NA	TRBJ1-4	13	CASRWGVNEKLFF	TGTGCCAGCAGATGGGGGGTTAATGAAAAACTGTTTTTT
NA	TRBV11-2	NA	TRBJ1-6	15	CASSLTVQSGSPLHF	TGTGCCAGCAGCTTAACGGTCCAGAGCGGTTCACCCCTCCACTTT
NA	TRBV28	NA	TRBJ2-3	16	CASSAKVPGSLYTQYF	TGTGCCAGCAGCGCGAAGGTTCCGGGGAGCTTGTATACGCAGTATTTT
NA	TRBV28	NA	TRBJ1-2	13	CASSLSKHYGYTF	TGTGCCAGCAGTTTATCCAAGCACTATGGCTACACCTTC
NA	TRBV30	TRBD1	TRBJ1-3	13	CARRQGSGNTIYF	TGTGCCCGAAGACAGGGATCTGGAAACACCATATATTTT
NA	TRBV18	TRBD1	TRBJ2-1	15	CASSRRDSADNEQFF	TGTGCCAGCTCACGCCGGGACAGTGCCGACAATGAGCAGTTCTTC
NA	TRBV29-1	TRBD1	TRBJ1-5	14	CSVSLGTGNQPQHF	TGCAGCGTCTCCCTTGGGACAGGGAATCAGCCCCAGCATTTT
NA	TRBV4-2	TRBD1	TRBJ2-3	16	CASSQDDRGYTDTQYF	TGTGCCAGCAGCCAAGATGACAGGGGGTACACAGATACGCAGTATTTT
NA	TRBV29-1	TRBD2	TRBJ2-7	16	CSVRGGGEGPFYEQYF	TGCAGCGTTAGAGGCGGGGGGGAGGGCCCGTTCTACGAGCAGTACTTC
NA	TRBV6-5	TRBD2	TRBJ2-2	14	CASLPGLNTGELFF	TGTGCCAGCCTACCGGGACTAAACACCGGGGAGCTGTTTTTT
NA	TRBV2	NA	TRBJ2-1	17	CASSDEPPVLVVVEQFF	TGTGCCAGCAGTGATGAGCCGCCGGTATTGGTCGTCGTGGAGCAGTTCTTC
NA	TRBV5-1	NA	TRBJ1-2	14	CASSFELANYGYTF	TGCGCCAGCAGCTTCGAGTTGGCTAACTATGGCTACACCTTC
NA	TRBV4-1	TRBD1	TRBJ2-2	17	CASSLPQGARDTGELFF	TGCGCCAGCAGCCTACCACAGGGGGCGCGAGACACCGGGGAGCTGTTTTTT
NA	TRBV5-1	TRBD1	TRBJ1-4	16	CASSLMTGGAGEKLFF	TGCGCCAGCAGCTTGATGACAGGGGGCGCGGGTGAAAAACTGTTTTTT